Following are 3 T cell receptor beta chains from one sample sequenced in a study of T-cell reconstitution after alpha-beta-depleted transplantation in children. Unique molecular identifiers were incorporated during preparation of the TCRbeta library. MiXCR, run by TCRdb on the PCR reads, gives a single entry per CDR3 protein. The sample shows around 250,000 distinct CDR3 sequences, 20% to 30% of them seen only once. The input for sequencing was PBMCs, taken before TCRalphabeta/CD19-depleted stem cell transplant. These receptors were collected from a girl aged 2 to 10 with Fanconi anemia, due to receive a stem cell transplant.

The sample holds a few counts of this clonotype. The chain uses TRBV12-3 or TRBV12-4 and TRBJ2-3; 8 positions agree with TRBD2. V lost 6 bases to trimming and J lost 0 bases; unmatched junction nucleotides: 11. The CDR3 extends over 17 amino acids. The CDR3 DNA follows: TGTGCCAGCAGAAACCAACTAGCGGCCTTTAGCACAGATACGCAGTATTTT. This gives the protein CASRNQLAAFSTDTQYF.

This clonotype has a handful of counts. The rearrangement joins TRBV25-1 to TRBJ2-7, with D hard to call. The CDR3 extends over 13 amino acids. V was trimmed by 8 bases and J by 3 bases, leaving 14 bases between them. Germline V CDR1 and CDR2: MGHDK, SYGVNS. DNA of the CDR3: TGTGCCAGCGTGGGATGGGGTAGCTACGAGCAGTACTTC. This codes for CASVGWGSYEQYF.

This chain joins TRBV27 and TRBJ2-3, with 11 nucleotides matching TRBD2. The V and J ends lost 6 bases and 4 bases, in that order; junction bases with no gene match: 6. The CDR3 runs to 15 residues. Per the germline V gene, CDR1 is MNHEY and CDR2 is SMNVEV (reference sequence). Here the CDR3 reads CASRTSGEPPDTQYF. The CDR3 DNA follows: TGTGCCAGCAGGACTAGCGGGGAGCCGCCAGATACGCAGTATTTT.